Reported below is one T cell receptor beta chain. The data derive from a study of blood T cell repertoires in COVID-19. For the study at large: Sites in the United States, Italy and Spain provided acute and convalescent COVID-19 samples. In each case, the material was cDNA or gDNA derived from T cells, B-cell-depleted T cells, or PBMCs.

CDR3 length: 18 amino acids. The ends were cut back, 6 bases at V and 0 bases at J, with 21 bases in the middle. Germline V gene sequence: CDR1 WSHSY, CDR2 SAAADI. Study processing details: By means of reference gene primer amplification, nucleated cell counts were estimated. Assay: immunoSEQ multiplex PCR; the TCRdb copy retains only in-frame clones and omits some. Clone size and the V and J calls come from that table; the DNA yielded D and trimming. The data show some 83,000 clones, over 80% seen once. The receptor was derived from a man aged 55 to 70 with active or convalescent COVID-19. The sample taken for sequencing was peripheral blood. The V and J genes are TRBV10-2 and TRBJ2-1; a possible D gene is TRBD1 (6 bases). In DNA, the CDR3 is TGCGCCAGCAGGGACACGTGGAATGGGGGCAGCTCCTACAATGAGCAGTTCTTC. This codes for CASRDTWNGGSSYNEQFF.